This T cell receptor (beta chain) was sequenced for a study of cytomegalovirus exposure and HLA in healthy donors. Findings and caveats of the study: The authors reported that TCR beta sequences could predict HLA-A and HLA-B alleles. These predictions were accurate for most subjects in the first cohort.

The PCR had 60 Vbeta and 13 Jbeta primers. Method: immunoSEQ multiplex PCR; TCRdb's copy keeps in-frame clones and lacks some. Here the sample spans about 140,000 clones, around four fifths being singletons. Comments on this clone: The antigen remains undetermined. Other DNA sequences in the same sample also yield this CDR3.

J lost 2 bases, V lost 1 base, and 5 bases had no gene match. The CDR3 totals 15 residues. CDR1 and CDR2 from the germline V gene are SSHAT and FNYEAQ (reference sequence). V and J are TRBV7-7 and TRBJ2-7, with TRBD2 matching over 7 bases. This TCR was sampled from a woman between 35 and 50 years old in good health and CMV-seronegative. Sequenced material: PBMCs. In DNA, the CDR3 is TGTGCCAGCAGCTTAGGAGCGGGACCGACCTACGAGCAGTACTTC. This codes for CASSLGAGPTYEQYF.